This T cell receptor (beta chain) stems from a study of shared clonotypes between healthy human individuals (dated by TCRdb to 2020 to 2021). Background on the whole study: The cohort included three men and a couple of women between 18 and 49 years of age. To increase sequencing depth and limit assay-specific biases, TCR repertoire library preparation and sequencing were carried out by different laboratories using diverse techniques. Blood TCR repertoires of five healthy adults were deeply sequenced to estimate repertoire size and the extent of clonotype sharing between individuals. Each donor's leukapheresis produced roughly between about 0.8 and 10 billion PBMCs. Per donor, three plates each were used for CD4 naive and CD4 memory, two for CD8 naive, and one for CD8 memory.

CD8 naive samples were obtained by positive selection for CCR7 among CD45RO-negative cells, yielding a CD45RA+CCR7+ population from which TemRA cells were excluded. Healthy HIV-negative adults with no recently reported acute infections or vaccinations were included as donors. Only Caucasian adults living in Nashville, Tennessee, USA were represented among the donors. Blood was obtained by leukapheresis, after which PBMCs were separated by Ficoll-Histopaque density gradient centrifugation and cryopreserved in liquid nitrogen vapor phase. Analytical flow cytometry was used to check the purity and quantity of every magnetically sorted T cell population. Each sorted fraction had its genomic DNA isolated and then quantified by UV absorbance on a Nanodrop 2000c. The CDR1 and CDR2 encoded by the germline V gene (reference sequence) are PRHDT and FYEKMQ. V has 3 bases trimmed and J has 7 bases trimmed; junction bases matching no gene number 5. The CDR3 contains 14 residues, cysteine and phenylalanine counted. The kept DNA is CDR3 alone, 42 bases in frame from the first base.

TCR CDR3 regions were amplified from genomic DNA by multiplex PCR using the deep immunoSEQ assay. Genomic DNA extracted from each cell subset was distributed evenly over all wells of several immunoSEQ 96-well plates, and each plate served as one replicate. For sorted subsets, each replicate PCR was loaded with roughly 190 ng genomic DNA, equivalent to 30,000 to 35,000 T cell genomes. The purified libraries were quantified using a Qubit 3.0 fluorometer, sized with a Bioanalyzer 2100, and then quantified again using the KAPA Library Quantification kit. Every immunoSEQ 96-well plate was sequenced on a dedicated single-read 150-cycle Illumina NextSeq 550 flow cell. In the paper's pipeline: Because only junctional sequences without quality scores were contained in the immunoSEQ output, filtering matching that applied to full-length reads could not be performed. Sequences were annotated with PyIR, a Python wrapper for IgBLAST v1.9, and V/J genes and CDR3 were assigned using IMGT germline references. Reads were removed for weak V/J assignments (E-value above 1e-6), missing CDR3, stop codons, out-of-frame junctions, or ambiguous translated residues. V3J clonotypes were defined as sequences sharing an identical inferred V gene, J gene, and CDR3 amino acid sequence. The percentage overlap between two repertoires was calculated by dividing the number of shared unique clonotypes by the size of the smaller repertoire. RTK rarefaction, the Chao1 estimator, and Recon v2.1 estimates of unobserved clonotypes were used to assess repertoire richness. For all TCRbeta clonotypes obtained by the gDNA method from a handful of donors, generation probabilities were computed with OLGA. Entries here come from immuneACCESS through TCRdb and include only in-frame sequences with V and J called. Some clones fail to appear in such tables; in the studies checked, an unresolved V gene covers under half of the shortfall, and the cause of the remainder is unknown. V, J and clone size are taken as reported in that table, and D and trimming were inferred from the DNA itself. Here the sample has 660,000 or so clones; about 96% occur a single time. Less than 0.12% of the sample is taken by the ten largest.

Overall results and qualifications from the work: Sampling was limited to blood, and TCR repertoires in tissue likely differ from TCR repertoires in blood. Across a few donors, approximately 5% of naive CD4, 3.5% of naive CD8, 2% to 2.5% of memory CD4, and roughly 0.4% of memory CD8 clonotypes were shared. Rarefaction of sorted-subset datasets indicated incomplete sequencing despite the large sequencing depth. Compared with non-shared clonotypes, clonotypes shared by all four sorted-subset donors had higher generation probabilities. Because the study included a small number of donors, the genetic and exposure-history diversity represented was limited. Pairwise subsampling led to the expectation that sequencing depth would affect the degree of clonotype sharing among donors. Estimated clonotype richness was generally larger for naive than for memory subsets.

Concerning this clone: The clone's antigen remains unknown. Base qualities are not recorded, but no much larger clone differs from it by a single base.

Sequencing input: naive CD8+ T cells sorted from blood. This sample's cell subset or site label indicates: CD45RA+CCR7+. The sequence joins TRBV13 to TRBJ2-1; 8 of the junction bases match TRBD2. This clonotype was obtained from a woman under 40 in good health. DNA sequence: TGTGCCAGCAGCTTCCAGCGGGAGATGAATGAGCAGTTCTTC. This sequence encodes CASSFQREMNEQFF.